What follows describes a single TCR beta chain. CDR3 length: 14 residues. CDR1 and CDR2 from the germline V gene are SGHNT and YYREEE (reference sequence). V shed 2 bases and J shed 3 bases, with 11 bases lying between them. This specimen belongs to a study of blood T cell repertoires in COVID-19. On the study more broadly: Collection of acute and convalescent COVID-19 samples took place in the United States, Italy and Spain. Nucleic acid was either cDNA or gDNA, and it came from T cells, B-cell-depleted T cells, or PBMCs.

Authors' methods: Estimates of nucleated cell counts were drawn from the amplification of reference gene primers. Profiled with immunoSEQ multiplex PCR; TCRdb holds only in-frame clones, not every one. The DNA gave D and trimming, while V, J and clone size come from that table. Among around 19,000 clones listed, approximately 87% were seen once. The sample taken for sequencing was peripheral blood. This clonotype was sampled from a human donor in a cohort sampled during active COVID-19. This rearrangement joins TRBV5-4 to TRBJ1-1; no clear D. CDR3 nucleotides: TGTGCCAGCAGCTTTTTCCCGGAGGACACTGAAGCTTTCTTT. Protein: CASSFFPEDTEAFF. The full variable domain, rest sourced from reference TRBV5-4 and TRBJ1-1, is ETGVTQSPTHLIKTRGQQVTLRCSSQSGHNTVSWYQQALGQGPQFIFQYYREEENGRGNFPPRFSGLQFPNYSSELNVNALELDDSALYLCASSFFPEDTEAFFGQGTRLTVV.